This TCR beta chain is from a study of Graves' ophthalmopathy and Graves' hyperthyroidism. Exclusion criteria comprised other autoimmune diseases, uncontrolled infections, pregnancy or lactation in patients. Diagnosis used clinical symptoms, serum thyroxine, TRAb, thyroid ultrasound and orbital computed tomography. In germline, CDR1 is MNHEY, CDR2 SVGAGI. The CDR3 has 14 residues. V lost 5 bases, J lost 3 bases, and 6 bases stayed unmatched. The authors amplified TCR beta CDR3 regions from RNA transcripts. Following a first-round RT-PCR that used HTBI primers, a second-round multiplex PCR was carried out. Each CDR3 protein is one row after TCRdb ran MiXCR on the multiplex PCR reads. In the table there are roughly 160,000 distinct CDR3 sequences, around 40% of which are singletons. In its sample, this clonotype was seen many times. Its cognate antigen is unknown. Study-level results: Ophthalmopathy versus stable hyperthyroidism: 13-signature model gave less than 90% sensitivity, 75% to 82% specificity.

Source material: peripheral blood. The rearrangement uses TRBV6-5 and TRBJ2-7; 8 bases agree with TRBD2. The clonotype was recovered from a man aged 30 to 39 with Graves' ophthalmopathy. CDR3 sequence: CASSQREWVYEQYF. CDR3 DNA: TGTGCCAGCAGTCAGCGGGAGTGGGTCTACGAGCAGTACTTC.